This T cell receptor (beta chain) is drawn from a study of blood T cell repertoires in COVID-19. Trimming at V came to 7 bases and at J to 5 bases, leaving 6 bases not matched to a gene. CDR3 length equals 14 residues. Germline CDR1 is MNHEY and CDR2 is SMNVEV (reference sequence). In the original analysis: Estimates of nucleated cell counts were drawn from the amplification of reference gene primers. Only in-frame clones appear in the TCRdb table, and some are missing; sequencing was by immunoSEQ multiplex PCR. V, J and clone size reflect that table, while D and trimming were determined from the DNA. The sample has about 180,000 clones, about 85% seen once.

Specimen: peripheral blood. V and J are TRBV27 and TRBJ2-1; 9 bases match TRBD2. The receptor was derived from a woman of 80 years or more with acute or convalescent COVID-19. The CDR3 nucleotides are TGTGCCAGCACGACTAGCGGAAGGAACAATGAGCAGTTCTTC. This codes for CASTTSGRNNEQFF.